Below, one T cell receptor (beta chain) is given with its context. Its antigen is as yet unknown. The time point was: week 35, safety follow-up. Doses comprised 300 ug of mutant IDH1 20-mer peptide each, plus topical imiquimod. The study gave patients eight vaccinations in weeks 1, 3, 5, 7, 11, 15, 19, 23. The entry originates in a study of a mutant IDH1 vaccine in newly diagnosed glioma. Across the study: Vaccination followed radiotherapy alone by 4-6 weeks, or accompanied temozolomide cycles. Therapy received beforehand was radiotherapy, temozolomide, or both, with most patients given both. Treated patients had a mean age of around 39 years and a sex split that was around 60% male and roughly 38% female.

Clones were read by immunoSEQ multiplex PCR, and TCRdb kept only the in-frame ones, dropping some. The data contain about 27,000 clones, about four fifths of them seen just once; the ten biggest clones take up 6% to 9.5%. The TCR comes from a man aged 50-60 years with glioma. The material was PBMCs, obtained from a glioma patient whose treatment included an IDH1 peptide vaccine.

The CDR3 DNA reads TGTGCCAGCAGTACCTCCTACGAGCAGTACTTC. Translated, it gives CASSTSYEQYF. V is TRBV6-5 and J is TRBJ2-7, with D uncertain. The CDR3 extends over 11 amino acids. V lost 5 bases and J 0 bases, leaving 2 bases between the germline ends. Per the germline V gene, CDR1 is MNHEY and CDR2 is SVGAGI.